The 18 T cell receptor beta chains below come from one sample, sequenced in a study of OX40 agonist ivuxolimab in advanced cancers. Some clones are missing from TCRdb's copy, which holds only in-frame ones; the method was immunoSEQ multiplex PCR. The sample includes over 40,000 clones, over 80% of them seen just once. Here the sequenced sample was CD4+ or CD8+ T cells sorted from blood, taken in a trial of the OX40 agonist ivuxolimab. These receptors came from an adult with an advanced solid tumor such as melanoma, head and neck, liver or kidney cancer.

This clone is a singleton in its sample. The chain couples TRBV11-2 to TRBJ1-6; D gene unclear. Trimming stripped 1 base from V and 8 bases from J, with 3 bases between. This CDR3 region has 12 residues. CDR1 is SGHAT, CDR2 FQNNGV, per germline. This CDR3 reads CASSLGDSPLHF. The DNA for the CDR3 is TGTGCCAGCAGCTTAGGCGATTCACCCCTCCACTTT. Using reference TRBV11-2 and TRBJ1-6 for the parts outside the CDR3, the full variable domain is EAGVAQSPRYKIIEKRQSVAFWCNPISGHATLYWYQQILGQGPKLLIQFQNNGVVDDSQLPKDRFSAERLKGVDSTLKIQPAKLEDSAVYLCASSLGDSPLHFGNGTRLTVT.

For the CDR3, the DNA is TGTGCCTGGAGGAGGGGTGGTTCGGACATTCAGTACTTC. Translated: CAWRRGGSDIQYF. This chain uses TRBV30 with TRBJ2-4; either TRBD1 or TRBD2 may fit D (5 bases each). This CDR3 has 13 residues. Germline V gene lookup returns CDR1 GTSNPN and CDR2 SVGIG (reference sequence). V was trimmed by 3 bases and J by 8 bases, leaving 14 bases between them.

The chain links TRBV7-9 to TRBJ2-7, with 10 bases that match TRBD2. This CDR3 is 16 amino acids long. Looked up from germline, CDR1 is SEHNR and CDR2 is FQNEAQ (reference sequence). J gave up 1 base and V 0 bases, and 3 bases lay outside the gene matches. The CDR3 loop is CASSLATSGRSYEQYF. The CDR3 bases are TGTGCCAGCAGCTTAGCGACTAGCGGGCGATCCTACGAGCAGTACTTC.

The J gene is TRBJ2-7, the V gene TRBV19; D may be TRBD1 or TRBD2 (5 bases each). This CDR3 has 13 amino acids. The V end was cut by 6 bases, the J end by 6 bases, with 15 bases between. CDR1 is LNHDA and CDR2 is SQIVND in the germline V gene (reference sequence). CDR3 amino acids: CASRRGPSGEQYF. CDR3 in DNA: TGTGCCAGTAGGAGGGGCCCCTCGGGCGAGCAGTACTTC.

The rearrangement links TRBV7-6 to TRBJ2-3; no definite D call. With 5 bases removed from V and 3 bases from J, the gap between germline ends came to 6 bases. The V gene's germline CDR1 is SGHVS and CDR2 FNYEAQ. The CDR3 spans 12 residues. The CDR3 nucleotides read TGTGCCAGCAGCCTTCAGACAGATACGCAGTATTTT. Translated: CASSLQTDTQYF. Full variable domain (outside the CDR3, taken from reference TRBV7-6 and TRBJ2-3): GAGVSQSPRYKVTKRGQDVALRCDPISGHVSLYWYRQALGQGPEFLTYFNYEAQQDKSGLPNDRFSAERPEGSISTLTIQRTEQRDSAMYRCASSLQTDTQYFGPGTRLTVL.

The chain employs TRBV9 and TRBJ2-2, with 7 bases that match TRBD2. Germline assignment: CDR1 SGDLS and CDR2 YYNGEE. With 4 bases clipped from V and 6 bases from J, the junction kept 12 bases outside the gene matches. This CDR3 spans 16 amino acids. The CDR3 here is CASSPPWTGGAGELFF. The CDR3 coding sequence is TGTGCCAGCAGCCCTCCCTGGACGGGAGGAGCCGGGGAGCTGTTTTTT.

V gene TRBV10-3 combines with J gene TRBJ1-6; D not resolved. The CDR3 contains 12 residues. Germline values: CDR1 ENHRY, CDR2 SYGVKD. V gave up 2 bases and J gave up 7 bases, with 3 bases separating them. The CDR3 loop is CAISEENSPLHF. DNA of the CDR3: TGTGCCATCAGTGAGGAGAATTCACCCCTCCACTTT.

V is TRBV18 and J is TRBJ1-1, with D maybe TRBD1 (6 bases). The CDR3 consists of 16 residues. V was pared by 2 bases and J by 1 base, with 14 bases between. CDR1 and CDR2 (germline): KGHSH, LQKENI. The CDR3, as DNA: TGTGCCAGCTCACCAAGCCCGACAGGCGCGAACACTGAAGCTTTCTTT. Amino acids: CASSPSPTGANTEAFF.

This chain connects TRBV6-1 to TRBJ2-1; D gene ambiguous. This CDR3 spans 14 amino acids. Germline V lookup: CDR1 MNHNS, CDR2 SASEGT. Trimming shortened V by 7 bases and J by 0 bases, and 10 bases separated the two germline ends. The CDR3: CASIFYSSYNEQFF. The CDR3 DNA reads TGTGCCAGCATCTTTTACAGCTCCTACAATGAGCAGTTCTTC.

The J gene is TRBJ2-7, the V gene TRBV28; a possible D gene is TRBD2 (6 bases). The CDR3 has 16 residues. V gave up 6 bases and J gave up 0 bases, with 18 bases separating them. Germline V gene data show CDR1 as MDHEN and CDR2 as SYDVKM. DNA of the CDR3: TGTGCCAGCAGGGGGGAGCGGACTATGAGCTCCTACGAGCAGTACTTC. Residues: CASRGERTMSSYEQYF.

The V and J genes are TRBV19 and TRBJ2-5; D remains ambiguous. This CDR3 region has 15 residues. Germline assignment: CDR1 LNHDA and CDR2 SQIVND (reference sequence). The V end lost 5 bases, the J end lost 5 bases, and 18 bases lay between the germline ends. CDR3 nucleotides: TGTGCCAGTAGTTCCCGCGGTGGGGTGGTTGAGACCCAGTACTTC. Protein: CASSSRGGVVETQYF.

V is TRBV11-2 and J is TRBJ1-1, with D possibly matching TRBD1 (6 bases). The germline gives CDR1 SGHAT, CDR2 FQNNGV. With 5 bases removed from V and 2 bases from J, the gap between germline ends came to 15 bases. The CDR3 has 15 residues. DNA of the CDR3: TGTGCCAGCAGCGACTCACAACAGGGCAACACTGAAGCTTTCTTT. This sequence encodes CASSDSQQGNTEAFF.

The chain joins TRBV5-1 to TRBJ2-3; 8 bases align to TRBD1. The J segment lost 3 bases and the V segment lost 6 bases, leaving 15 bases of the junction unmatched. Per germline, CDR1 SGHRS and CDR2 YFSETQ. The CDR3 contains 17 residues. CDR3: CASTRSRTGKQTDTQYF. In nucleotides, the CDR3 is TGCGCCAGCACTAGAAGCAGGACAGGGAAACAAACAGATACGCAGTATTTT.

The V gene is TRBV2, the J gene TRBJ2-7; 12 bases agree with TRBD1. After removal of 5 bases from V and 5 bases from J, the junction contained 7 bases not matched to a gene. The germline CDR1 and CDR2 sequences are SNHLY and FYNNEI. CDR3 length: 15 residues. As DNA, the CDR3 is TGTGCCAGCAGTACAACCGGGACAGGGGGCGACGAGCAGTACTTC. Amino acid sequence: CASSTTGTGGDEQYF.

V and J are TRBV2 and TRBJ2-3; D is uncertain. Germline V lookup: CDR1 SNHLY, CDR2 FYNNEI. V gave up 3 bases and J gave up 2 bases, with 9 bases separating them. There are 14 residues in the CDR3. CDR3 coding DNA: TGTGCCAGCAGTGAGGTAGTCTACACAGATACGCAGTATTTT. Translation gives CASSEVVYTDTQYF. The complete variable domain, with remaining parts taken from reference TRBV2 and TRBJ2-3, reads EPEVTQTPSHQVTQMGQEVILRCVPISNHLYFYWYRQILGQKVEFLVSFYNNEISEKSEIFDDQFSVERPDGSNFTLKIRSTKLEDSAMYFCASSEVVYTDTQYFGPGTRLTVL.

The chain uses TRBV18 and TRBJ2-1; TRBD2 is a possible D gene (5 bases). This CDR3 spans 13 amino acids. Per germline, CDR1 KGHSH and CDR2 LQKENI. Trimming pared 2 bases from V and 11 bases from J, leaving 13 bases between. DNA of the CDR3: TGTGCCAGCTCACCAACAGATGGGGAGAAGCAGTTCTTC. Its protein is CASSPTDGEKQFF.

The chain has TRBV7-3 and TRBJ2-5; the D call may be TRBD1 or TRBD2 (5 bases each). The V gene lost 2 bases and the J gene lost 4 bases, with 11 bases spanning the gap. CDR3 size: 14 residues. Germline V gene sequence: CDR1 SGHTA, CDR2 FQGTGA. DNA for the CDR3: TGTGCCAGCAGCTTACATGGGGCGGGAGAGACCCAGTACTTC. Encoded protein: CASSLHGAGETQYF.

The V call is TRBV15, the J call TRBJ1-6; 7 bases agree with TRBD1. From germline, CDR1 is LNHNV and CDR2 YYDKDF (reference sequence). There are 14 residues in the CDR3. V trimming: 0 bases; J trimming: 14 bases; junction bases outside the gene matches: 7. The CDR3 DNA reads as TGTGCCACCAGCAGAGATCGGACAGGTAGTTCCCTCCACTTT. Translation: CATSRDRTGSSLHF.